These 29 T cell receptor beta chains were sequenced from one sample in a study of cytomegalovirus exposure and HLA in healthy donors. In the PCR, 60 Vbeta and 13 Jbeta primers were used. Data came from immunoSEQ multiplex PCR; TCRdb stores just in-frame clones and leaves some out. The data contain 130,000 to 150,000 clones, 73% of them seen just once; the ten biggest clones take up around 14%. Sequences were obtained from PBMCs. These receptors came from a human donor in good health.

The genes are TRBV9 and TRBJ2-2, with D tentatively TRBD2 (5 bases). Germline V CDR1 and CDR2: SGDLS, YYNGEE. V lost 4 bases to trimming and J lost 5 bases, with 15 bases between them. CDR3 length: 15 residues. As DNA, the CDR3 is TGTGCCAGCAGCCCGTTGAGAGCGGCTACCGGGGAGCTGTTTTTT. Translated, it gives CASSPLRAATGELFF.

This sequence joins TRBV6-6 and TRBJ2-1; a possible D gene is TRBD2 (7 bases). Trimming removed 0 bases from V and 2 bases from J, with 11 bases in between. Germline CDR1 and CDR2: MNHNY and SVGAGI (reference sequence). There are 16 residues in the CDR3. This CDR3 is CASSYSRGAAYNEQFF. DNA for the CDR3: TGTGCCAGCAGTTACTCCCGGGGGGCCGCCTACAATGAGCAGTTCTTC.

V gene TRBV30 combines with J gene TRBJ2-6; 8 positions agree with TRBD2. The J segment lost 4 bases and the V segment lost 3 bases, leaving 23 bases of the junction unmatched. This CDR3 is 21 amino acids long. From germline, CDR1 is GTSNPN and CDR2 SVGIG (reference sequence). The CDR3 DNA follows: TGTGCCTGGAGACAAGGCGCAGTTAGGCGGGAGGCTTTGGTGGGGGCCAACGTCCTGACTTTC. This gives the protein CAWRQGAVRREALVGANVLTF.

Comment on this clone: In the same sample, other DNA sequences code for this CDR3. The chain combines TRBV6-5 with TRBJ1-1, with D tentatively TRBD1 (6 bases). Germline assignment: CDR1 MNHEY and CDR2 SVGAGI. V was clipped by 0 bases and J by 0 bases, with 8 bases between them. This CDR3 is 15 amino acids long. The CDR3 region has the DNA TGTGCCAGCAGTTACTCAGGGGGGGTGAACACTGAAGCTTTCTTT. Its protein is CASSYSGGVNTEAFF.

The chain is built from TRBV6-1 and TRBJ1-2; D is possibly TRBD1 (6 bases). Germline lookup yields CDR1 MNHNS and CDR2 SASEGT. V was pared by 2 bases and J by 4 bases, with 14 bases between. The CDR3 loop spans 15 amino acids. CDR3 amino acids: CASSERKGVGYGYTF. The DNA of the CDR3 is TGTGCCAGCAGTGAAAGGAAGGGGGTCGGCTATGGCTACACCTTC.

V usage is TRBV19 and J usage is TRBJ2-1; TRBD1 is a possible D gene (6 bases). CDR3 size: 13 residues. Germline assignment: CDR1 LNHDA and CDR2 SQIVND (reference sequence). V was trimmed by 4 bases and J by 9 bases, leaving 13 bases between them. The CDR3 DNA reads TGTGCCAGTAGTACGTACAGGGAAACTGAGCAGTTCTTC. This translates into CASSTYRETEQFF.

CDR3 coding DNA: TGTGCCAGTAGTCGTTCGGGGACTTATAGCAATCAGCCCCAGCATTTT. This codes for CASSRSGTYSNQPQHF. This sequence joins TRBV19 and TRBJ1-5; possible D gene TRBD1, 5 bases. Trimming removed 5 bases from V and 0 bases from J, with 14 bases in between. CDR1 LNHDA and CDR2 SQIVND come from the germline V gene (reference sequence). The CDR3 sequence is 16 residues long.

This sequence joins TRBV6-1 and TRBJ2-1; 7 bases match TRBD1. Germline CDR1 reads MNHNS; CDR2 reads SASEGT. CDR3 length: 17 residues. The V and J ends lost 3 bases and 8 bases, in that order; junction bases with no gene match: 16. The CDR3 loop reads CASSEYIRDRFMDEQFF. CDR3 nucleotides: TGTGCCAGCAGTGAGTACATACGGGACAGATTTATGGATGAGCAGTTCTTC.

Only one count was recorded for this clone. This chain links TRBV6-5 with TRBJ2-7; TRBD1 matches at 11 bases. Per germline, CDR1 MNHEY and CDR2 SVGAGI. CDR3 size: 15 residues. The J segment lost 3 bases and the V segment lost 6 bases, leaving 7 bases of the junction unmatched. CDR3 in amino acids: CASRKTGTGGYEQYF. The DNA of the CDR3 is TGTGCCAGCAGGAAGACCGGGACAGGGGGCTACGAGCAGTACTTC.

A remark on this clone: Relative to the germline gene, one junction end is altered; a read error may explain this. The J gene is TRBJ2-7, the V gene TRBV11-2; 8 nucleotides line up with TRBD1. The CDR3 covers 11 residues. Germline CDR1 is SGHAT and CDR2 is FQNNGV. CDR3: CASSSGQASDF. CDR3 in DNA: TGTGCCAGCAGCTCGGGACAGGCGTCTGACTTC.

The rearrangement joins TRBV10-1 to TRBJ1-5; D possibly corresponds to TRBD1 (6 bases). The CDR3 runs 19 residues. Trimming stripped 1 base from V and 3 bases from J, with 22 bases between. Looked up from germline, CDR1 is WNHNN and CDR2 is SYGVQD (reference sequence). CDR3 sequence: CASSEYGGARNLANQPQHF. The CDR3 coding sequence is TGCGCCAGCAGTGAGTACGGGGGGGCGCGTAATCTAGCCAATCAGCCCCAGCATTTT.

The chain joins TRBV30 to TRBJ1-1; D possibly corresponds to TRBD1 (6 bases). CDR3 length: 12 amino acids. Germline values: CDR1 GTSNPN, CDR2 SVGIG (reference sequence). V was pared by 4 bases and J by 6 bases, with 12 bases between. The CDR3 loop reads CAWTSGGPEAFF. The CDR3 nucleotides are TGTGCCTGGACCTCGGGGGGCCCTGAAGCTTTCTTT.

This clone was seen a single time. The chain links TRBV5-1 to TRBJ1-4, with D unclear. V was clipped by 4 bases and J by 0 bases, with 4 bases between them. From germline, CDR1 is SGHRS and CDR2 YFSETQ. There are 13 residues in the CDR3. CDR3 in amino acids: CASSRATNEKLFF. CDR3 DNA: TGCGCCAGCAGCCGGGCAACTAATGAAAAACTGTTTTTT.

This clone was detected once. The V call is TRBV5-1, the J call TRBJ2-7, with D maybe TRBD1 (6 bases). In germline, CDR1 is SGHRS, CDR2 YFSETQ. V was trimmed by 3 bases and J by 6 bases, leaving 19 bases between them. The CDR3 runs to 15 residues. CDR3 nucleotide sequence: TGCGCCAGCAGCTGGGGGACACGAACGCTCGGCGAGCAGTACTTC. It specifies CASSWGTRTLGEQYF.

The chain employs TRBV18 and TRBJ2-1, with 9 bases that match TRBD2. CDR1 is KGHSH and CDR2 is LQKENI in the germline V gene. V was pared by 3 bases and J by 7 bases, with 7 bases of the junction left unmatched. This CDR3 region has 15 residues. The CDR3 region has the DNA TGTGCCAGCTCACCTGGCGGGGGGGCTGGAAATGAGCAGTTCTTC. It translates to CASSPGGGAGNEQFF.

The chain uses TRBV20-1 and TRBJ2-2, with unresolved D. This CDR3 has 11 amino acids. CDR1 and CDR2 from the germline V gene are DFQATT and SNEGSKA (reference sequence). Trimming pared 3 bases from V and 6 bases from J, leaving 5 bases between. CDR3 bases: TGCAGTGCTAGGTTATCCGGGGAGCTGTTTTTT. This codes for CSARLSGELFF.

The chain joins TRBV4-1 to TRBJ1-3, with a tentative D call TRBD1 (5 bases). Germline V lookup: CDR1 MGHRA, CDR2 YSYEKL. The CDR3 covers 18 residues. Trimming shortened V by 3 bases and J by 0 bases, and 18 bases separated the two germline ends. The CDR3 region has the DNA TGCGCCAGCAGCCACCTTCAGGGTCGGCACCGCTCTGGAAACACCATATATTTT. This encodes CASSHLQGRHRSGNTIYF.

The chain combines TRBV6-5 with TRBJ1-2, with D unresolved. This CDR3 spans 14 amino acids. From germline, CDR1 is MNHEY and CDR2 SVGAGI. Trimming took 5 bases from V and 4 from J, leaving 14 bases between them. CDR3 amino acids: CASSQSVRVYGYTF. As DNA, the CDR3 is TGTGCCAGCAGTCAATCGGTACGAGTCTATGGCTACACCTTC.

This chain connects TRBV28 to TRBJ2-1; TRBD2 agrees at 7 bases. After removal of 6 bases from V and 0 bases from J, the junction contained 8 bases not matched to a gene. CDR3 length: 16 amino acids. Germline V gene lookup returns CDR1 MDHEN and CDR2 SYDVKM. CDR3 amino acids: CASSFSGLSSYNEQFF. DNA for the CDR3: TGTGCCAGCAGCTTTAGCGGGCTGAGCTCCTACAATGAGCAGTTCTTC.

The rearrangement uses TRBV11-3 and TRBJ2-3, with 9 bases that match TRBD2. The CDR3 consists of 15 residues. Germline V lookup: CDR1 SGHNT, CDR2 YENEEA. With 1 base clipped from V and 6 bases from J, the junction kept 5 bases outside the gene matches. The CDR3: CASSLGAGGVDTQYF. CDR3 nucleotides: TGTGCCAGCAGCTTAGGAGCGGGAGGCGTGGATACGCAGTATTTT.

This clone was detected a few times. The chain has TRBV27 and TRBJ1-1; no clear D gene. Germline V gene data show CDR1 as MNHEY and CDR2 as SMNVEV (reference sequence). V was trimmed by 4 bases and J by 0 bases, leaving 9 bases between them. CDR3 length equals 14 residues. The CDR3 DNA is TGTGCCAGCAGTTCCACTCCCATGAACACTGAAGCTTTCTTT. This sequence encodes CASSSTPMNTEAFF.

The chain recombines TRBV28 with TRBJ2-2, with TRBD2 identical over 7 bases. With V trimmed by 2 bases and J by 2 bases, 8 bases remained unmatched. The CDR3 length is 17 residues. Germline V gene data show CDR1 as MDHEN and CDR2 as SYDVKM. This chain's CDR3 is CASSLLGLAANTGELFF. CDR3 bases: TGTGCCAGCAGTTTACTAGGCCTAGCGGCTAACACCGGGGAGCTGTTTTTT.

This clone was recorded a few times. The rearrangement uses TRBV6-6 and TRBJ2-2; maybe TRBD2 (5 bases). Germline V gene lookup returns CDR1 MNHNY and CDR2 SVGAGI (reference sequence). V lost 7 bases, J lost 0 bases, and 12 bases lay in between. The CDR3 is 15 residues long. CDR3 nucleotides: TGTGCCAGCACCTACACGGGGACGAACACCGGGGAGCTGTTTTTT. It encodes CASTYTGTNTGELFF.

This rearrangement joins TRBV6-5 to TRBJ1-2; maybe TRBD1 (5 bases). Trimming stripped 3 bases from V and 7 bases from J, with 6 bases between. Germline values: CDR1 MNHEY, CDR2 SVGAGI. CDR3 length equals 11 residues. Here the CDR3 DNA reads TGTGCCAGCAGTTATAGGGGTGGCTACACCTTC. Translated, it gives CASSYRGGYTF.

This chain uses TRBV11-3 with TRBJ2-5, with 9 bases that match TRBD2. Trimming took 1 base from V and 4 from J; bases not matched to a gene: 16. The CDR3 runs to 19 residues. The germline gives CDR1 SGHNT, CDR2 YENEEA. CDR3 region: CASSLAPVLSGRWRETQYF. The CDR3 DNA sequence: TGTGCCAGCAGCTTAGCCCCAGTGCTTAGCGGGAGATGGCGAGAGACCCAGTACTTC.

This chain joins TRBV7-8 and TRBJ2-7; no clear D gene. This CDR3 region has 14 residues. V lost 5 bases, J lost 4 bases, and 15 bases lay in between. From germline, CDR1 is SGHVS and CDR2 FQNEAQ. This CDR3 reads CASSPATLGYEQYF. The DNA of the CDR3 is TGTGCCAGCAGCCCAGCCACCCTAGGTTACGAGCAGTACTTC.

The chain employs TRBV11-3 and TRBJ2-3; 12 bases align to TRBD2. Germline trimming cut 1 base from V and 2 bases from J; bases unmatched to any gene: 7. CDR1 and CDR2 from the germline V gene are SGHNT and YENEEA. The CDR3 sequence is 18 residues long. The chain's CDR3 is CASSLGLAGELNTDTQYF. The CDR3, as DNA: TGTGCCAGCAGCTTAGGACTAGCGGGGGAGCTGAACACAGATACGCAGTATTTT.

The CDR3: CASSYPRGGPQETQYF. CDR3 DNA: TGTGCCAGCAGTTACCCTCGGGGGGGACCCCAAGAGACCCAGTACTTC. The V call is TRBV6-5, the J call TRBJ2-5, with 8 bases identical to TRBD2. V was pared by 2 bases and J by 1 base, with 6 bases of the junction left unmatched. The CDR3 has 16 residues. In germline, CDR1 is MNHEY, CDR2 SVGAGI.

This clone appeared a single time. This chain joins TRBV7-6 and TRBJ2-7, with D perhaps TRBD1 (6 bases). The CDR3 has 13 amino acids. Germline values: CDR1 SGHVS, CDR2 FNYEAQ. V was cut by 3 bases and J by 2 bases, with 8 bases left in between. The CDR3 loop reads CASSLDRTYEQYF. For the CDR3, the DNA is TGTGCCAGCAGCTTGGACAGAACCTACGAGCAGTACTTC. Full variable domain (remainder filled in from reference TRBV7-6 and TRBJ2-7): GAGVSQSPRYKVTKRGQDVALRCDPISGHVSLYWYRQALGQGPEFLTYFNYEAQQDKSGLPNDRFSAERPEGSISTLTIQRTEQRDSAMYRCASSLDRTYEQYFGPGTRLTVT.